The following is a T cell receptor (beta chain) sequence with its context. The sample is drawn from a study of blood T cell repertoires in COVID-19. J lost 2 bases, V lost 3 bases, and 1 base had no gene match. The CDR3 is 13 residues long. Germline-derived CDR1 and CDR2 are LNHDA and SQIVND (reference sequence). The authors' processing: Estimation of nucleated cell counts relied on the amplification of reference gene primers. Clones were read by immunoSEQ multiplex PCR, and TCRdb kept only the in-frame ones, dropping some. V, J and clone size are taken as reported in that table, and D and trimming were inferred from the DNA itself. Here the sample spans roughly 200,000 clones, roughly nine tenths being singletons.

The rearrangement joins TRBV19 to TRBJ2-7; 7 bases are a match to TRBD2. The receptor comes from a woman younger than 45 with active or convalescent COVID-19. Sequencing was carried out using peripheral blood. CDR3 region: CASSMSGTYEQYF. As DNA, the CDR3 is TGTGCCAGTAGTATGAGCGGGACCTACGAGCAGTACTTC.